The text below deals with one T cell receptor beta chain. The antigen remains unidentified. These data originate in a study of blood T cells in healthy people across ages. Study-level points and caveats: Both higher diversity and more naive CD4+ cells marked long-lived donors when set against aged donors.

PCR was performed a second time for about 6 to 12 cycles using a sample-barcoded 5' primer and a J-beta primer mix. TCRdb used MiXCR to reprocess the 5' RACE reads, holding one entry per CDR3 protein. The sample includes approximately 2,000,000 distinct CDR3 sequences, roughly 43% of them seen just once. The germline V gene has CDR1 SGHRS and CDR2 YFSETQ. V trimming: 4 bases; J trimming: 13 bases; junction bases outside the gene matches: 12. The CDR3 loop spans 15 amino acids. Each donor was a healthy Caucasian individual from Russia, aged 6 to 90. Researchers collected about 10 milliliters of peripheral blood from every single donor.

The chain employs TRBV5-1 and TRBJ2-4; 12 bases map to TRBD2. This sequence was found in a human donor in good health. The material sequenced was blood. Here the CDR3 reads CASSISGTSGSEQYF. CDR3 nucleotide sequence: TGCGCCAGCAGCATATCCGGGACTAGCGGGTCTGAGCAGTACTTC.